Listed here are 4 T cell receptor beta chains from one sample, sequenced in a study of T cell responses to AZD1222 COVID-19 vaccine. The repertoire was sequenced with immunoSEQ multiplex PCR; TCRdb's copy has only in-frame clones and lacks some. This sample yields 200,000 to 250,000 clones, of which roughly 94% are seen a single time; over 1.5% belongs to the top ten. Sequences were derived from peripheral blood, sampled 28 days after the second dose of the MenACWY control vaccine. These receptors all stem from an adult who received the MenACWY meningococcal vaccine as a control.

The CDR3 spells CSVAGTGPGGGYTF. DNA for the CDR3: TGCAGCGTTGCAGGGACGGGGCCTGGCGGTGGCTACACCTTC. The chain carries TRBV29-1 and TRBJ1-2; D perhaps matches TRBD1 (5 bases). The CDR3 consists of 14 residues. The V end was cut by 4 bases, the J end by 7 bases, with 19 bases between. In germline, CDR1 is SQVTM, CDR2 ANQGSEA. The variable domain in full, with the rest retrieved from reference TRBV29-1 and TRBJ1-2, is SAVISQKPSRDICQRGTSLTIQCQVDSQVTMMFWYRQQPGQSLTLIATANQGSEATYESGFVIDKFPISRPNLTFSTLTVSNMSPEDSSIYLCSVAGTGPGGGYTFGSGTRLTVV.

The chain combines TRBV11-2 with TRBJ2-2; D is perhaps TRBD1 (6 bases). CDR3 size: 14 residues. Germline V gene lookup returns CDR1 SGHAT and CDR2 FQNNGV. The V gene lost 5 bases and the J gene lost 0 bases, with 7 bases spanning the gap. CDR3 sequence reads: CASSRTANTGELFF. In DNA, the CDR3 is TGTGCCAGCAGCAGGACAGCGAACACCGGGGAGCTGTTTTTT.

This clone was found once. The chain links TRBV5-1 to TRBJ1-1; 7 bases line up with TRBD1. Germline V gene data show CDR1 as SGHRS and CDR2 as YFSETQ. This CDR3 contains 15 residues. The J segment lost 7 bases and the V segment lost 0 bases, leaving 9 bases of the junction unmatched. The CDR3 sequence is CASSLVAGGVNEAFF. The CDR3 DNA is TGCGCCAGCAGCTTGGTCGCAGGGGGAGTGAATGAAGCTTTCTTT.

The chain joins TRBV6-5 to TRBJ2-7; a possible D gene is TRBD2 (6 bases). The CDR3 length is 13 residues. The germline V gene encodes CDR1 MNHEY and CDR2 SVGAGI. Trimming shortened V by 8 bases and J by 0 bases, and 11 bases separated the two germline ends. The CDR3 reads CASGRTNSYEQYF. The CDR3 region has the DNA TGTGCCAGCGGACGGACTAACTCCTACGAGCAGTACTTC.